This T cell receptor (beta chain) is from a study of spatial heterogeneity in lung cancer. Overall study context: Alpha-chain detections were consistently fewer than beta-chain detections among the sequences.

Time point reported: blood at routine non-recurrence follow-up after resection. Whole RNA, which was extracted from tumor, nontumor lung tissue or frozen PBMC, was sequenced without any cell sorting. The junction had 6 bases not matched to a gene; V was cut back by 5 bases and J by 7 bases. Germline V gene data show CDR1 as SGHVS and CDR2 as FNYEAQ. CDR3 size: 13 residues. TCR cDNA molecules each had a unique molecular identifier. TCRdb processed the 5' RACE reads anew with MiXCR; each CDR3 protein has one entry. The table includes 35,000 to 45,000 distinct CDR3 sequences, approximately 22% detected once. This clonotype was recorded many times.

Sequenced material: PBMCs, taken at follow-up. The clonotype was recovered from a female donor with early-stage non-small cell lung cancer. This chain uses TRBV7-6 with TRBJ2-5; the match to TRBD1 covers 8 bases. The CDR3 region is CASSPDRAGTQYF. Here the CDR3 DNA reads TGTGCCAGCAGCCCGGACAGGGCGGGGACCCAGTACTTC. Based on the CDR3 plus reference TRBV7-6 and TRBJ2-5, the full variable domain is GAGVSQSPRYKVTKRGQDVALRCDPISGHVSLYWYRQALGQGPEFLTYFNYEAQQDKSGLPNDRFSAERPEGSISTLTIQRTEQRDSAMYRCASSPDRAGTQYFGPGTRLLVL.